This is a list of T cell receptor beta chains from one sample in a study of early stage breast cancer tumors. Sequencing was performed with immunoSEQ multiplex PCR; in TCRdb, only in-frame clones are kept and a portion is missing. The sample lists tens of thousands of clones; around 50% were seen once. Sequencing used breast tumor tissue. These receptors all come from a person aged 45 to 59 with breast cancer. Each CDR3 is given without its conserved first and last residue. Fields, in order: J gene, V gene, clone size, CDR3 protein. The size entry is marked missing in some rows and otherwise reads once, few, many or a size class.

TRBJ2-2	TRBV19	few	ASSTTSGRATGELF
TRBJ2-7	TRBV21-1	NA	ASSPIEVDYEQY
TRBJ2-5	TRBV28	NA	ASSPSSETQY
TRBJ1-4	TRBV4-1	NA	ASSQGGFGNEKLF
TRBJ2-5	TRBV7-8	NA	ASSRGGTTVGETQY
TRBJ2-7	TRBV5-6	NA	ASRTDRGLYEQY
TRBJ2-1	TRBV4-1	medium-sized	ASSQVPPETSAYNEQF
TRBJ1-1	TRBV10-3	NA	AISERGQNTEAF
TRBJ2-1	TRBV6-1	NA	ASSERPGDTRSYNEQF
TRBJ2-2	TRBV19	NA	ASSILAGLTGELF
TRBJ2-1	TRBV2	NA	ASSDSFRNEQF
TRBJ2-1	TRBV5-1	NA	ASSPELDSSYNEQF
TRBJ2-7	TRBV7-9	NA	ASSPVFEQY
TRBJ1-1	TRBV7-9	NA	ASSLTGGTTEAF
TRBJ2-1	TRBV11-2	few	ASSLDRGPYNEQF
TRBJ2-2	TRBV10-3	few	AITKTNTGELF
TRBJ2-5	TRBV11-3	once	ASSRTYAETQY